The following is a T cell receptor (beta chain) sequence with its context. This CDR3 spans 15 amino acids. The J segment lost 12 bases and the V segment lost 0 bases, leaving 10 bases of the junction unmatched. Germline values: CDR1 ENHRY, CDR2 SYGVKD. This specimen belongs to a study of blood T cell repertoires in COVID-19. Assay: immunoSEQ multiplex PCR; the TCRdb copy retains only in-frame clones and omits some. The repertoire holds over 300,000 clones, with 89% as singletons. The TCR was taken from a man aged 18 to 35 who had recovered from COVID-19. Specimen: peripheral blood. This chain links TRBV10-3 with TRBJ2-1, with 8 bases that match TRBD2. CDR3 in amino acids: CAISESRGLVSTQFF. The CDR3 DNA is TGTGCCATCAGTGAGTCTCGGGGACTAGTTTCGACGCAGTTCTTC.